This T cell receptor beta chain is from a study of blood T cell repertoires in COVID-19. Overall study context: Samples taken during acute and convalescent COVID-19 were collected in the United States, Italy and Spain. Nucleic acid was either cDNA or gDNA, and it came from T cells, B-cell-depleted T cells, or PBMCs.

Source study methods: Reference gene primer amplification in the assay estimated nucleated cell counts. TCRdb keeps only in-frame clones here, not all; method: immunoSEQ multiplex PCR. V and J calls and clone size are those listed in that table; D and trimming were worked out from the DNA. The sample shows some 180,000 clones, about 88% of them seen only once. Followed longitudinally, the Seattle patients had been enrolled during active infection. The CDR3 extends over 16 amino acids. The V gene end was trimmed by 4 bases and the J gene end by 6 bases; junction bases not matched to a gene: 5. Germline V lookup: CDR1 SGHRS, CDR2 YFSETQ.

The chain links TRBV5-1 to TRBJ2-3; 16 bases fit TRBD2. The sequencing input was peripheral blood. This receptor was taken from a man over 45 with COVID-19, enrolled during active disease. The CDR3 loop is CASSPGLAGGVDTQYF. The CDR3 nucleotides read TGCGCCAGCAGCCCGGGACTAGCGGGAGGGGTGGATACGCAGTATTTT.